The sequence of this T cell receptor (beta chain) was determined in a study of blood T cells in healthy people across ages (dated by TCRdb to between 2015 and 2017). In terms of the full investigation: In model experiments, roughly one uniquely barcoded TCR beta cDNA molecule per two T cells was captured by template switching. The study measured age-related changes in TCR beta repertoire diversity using deep sequencing normalized with unique cDNA molecular identifiers. Donors were grouped into four age groups: young (average roughly 15 years), middle-aged (roughly 38), aged (around 60) and long-lived (roughly 80). Using the same blood draw, the study looked at two additional independent replicas of 1 million unique cDNA reads for two donors, one aged 18 to 30 and the other aged 80 or older. Results the study describes overall, beyond this receptor: The percentage of naive T cells measured by flow cytometry correlated strongly with observed TCR beta diversity. Compared with the aged group, more naive CD4+ T cells, fewer expanded clones and increased TCR diversity were shown by the long-lived group, suggesting age selection. The CMV infection status of donors was not known, potentially confounding age-related changes in expanded clonotypes. Estimates of total diversity based on one million sequenced T cells were considered lower bounds and underestimates. As age increased, observed TCR beta diversity per million T cells dropped in a roughly linear way, and a significant reduction was already evident by age approximately 40. Since profiling was done on bulk unsorted PBMCs, naive and antigen-experienced compartments could not be conclusively compared.

This clonotype was observed many times. Its antigen is not yet known. Per-base qualities were not stored, and no clone one base away is much larger. According to the germline V gene, CDR1 reads SGHVS and CDR2 reads FNYEAQ. Trimming leaves V shorter by 5 bases and J shorter by 4 bases, with the junction holding 8 bases beyond the gene matches. The CDR3 goes from the cysteine to the phenylalanine over 16 residues. The kept DNA is CDR3 alone, 48 bases in frame from the first base. To prepare the library, 5' RACE was applied. The sample was run on an Illumina HiSeq 2500. A second roughly 6 to 12 cycle PCR used a sample-barcoded 5' primer and a J-beta primer mix. A template-switch 5' adaptor carrying 12 random nucleotides introduced a unique molecular identifier onto each TCR beta cDNA molecule. At least 2.5 million CDR3-containing paired-end reads were obtained from each sample. First-strand cDNA was synthesized from all RNA with the Mint cDNA synthesis kit, primed by a TRBC-specific oligonucleotide. Following uracil-DNA glycosylase treatment, all cDNA underwent a first 18-cycle PCR with the universal primers M1SS and BC2_uni_R. Regarding the original processing steps: For normalization, 1 million high-quality reads were randomly selected from each sample, with every read carrying a distinct molecular identifier. Instead of being binned into consensus sequences, reads that shared molecular identifiers were thrown out. CDR3 identification, clonotype clustering and error correction used MiTCR with a Q25 quality threshold and the strictest error-elimination algorithm. A nonparametric unseen species model with Euler transformation was used to estimate a lower bound on total TCR beta diversity. In TCRdb, the public reads were trimmed at Q25 with fastp and aligned with MiXCR, with productive beta chains retained. Here each entry gathers all rows of one CDR3 protein and keeps the most common genes and DNA. For this entry, the V and J calls and clone size follow TCRdb and not the study's own pipeline. Recorded for this sample are roughly 560,000 distinct CDR3 sequences; 24% of them occurred a single time. Of the sample, around 10% is held by the ten largest clones.

The donors were a few dozen Caucasian individuals from Russia, aged roughly 6 to 95 years, who were systemically healthy. Around 10 milliliters of peripheral blood were drawn from each donor into EDTA-treated Vacutainer tubes. Ficoll-Paque density-gradient centrifugation was used to isolate PBMCs, with at least 6.5 million per sample. Total RNA was extracted from PBMCs with Trizol reagent, with at least 5.5 micrograms obtained per sample. For every donor, flow cytometry on a PBMC aliquot measured the percentage of naive CD45RAhigh/CD27high T cells. These data were also reused for a study on T cells of mothers and their children. The second paper further reports: Donors were nine systemically healthy Caucasian individuals: three mothers and their six children. cDNA synthesis used all of the extracted RNA, with 1.5 ug of RNA in each 15 ul reaction. In the second PCR, sample barcodes and 2-4 random nucleotides were introduced via the M1S primer. Over 10 million TCR beta CDR3 reads came from each mother, compared with approximately 3 million reads from each child. In both related and unrelated pairs, thymic selection shapes the output of TCR recombination in a similar way, with inherited differences having only a minor effect. Normalized repertoire overlap was always found to be slightly, but never significantly, higher in related mother-child pairs than in unrelated mother-child pairs. No persistent microchimeric T cell clones were detected, at a sensitivity of 90 to 100 clones per million clonotypes. To look for features that set related mother-child pairs apart from unrelated individuals, the researchers ran deep NGS to compare the TCR beta repertoires of mothers and children. On average, the children were around 11 +/- 4 years old, while the mothers were about 37 +/- 4 years old. Libraries were sequenced on Illumina HiSeq 2000 with 100+100 nt paired-end reads after adapter ligation with NEBNext reagents. To prevent cross-contamination, the mother and child libraries were prepared a month apart and were sequenced in separate runs. For each donor, somewhere between about 450,000 and 2,000,000 distinct TCR beta clonotypes were identified. Naive TCR beta clonotypes were estimated from low-frequency clonotypes matched to each donor's FACS-determined naive share, without sorting.

This clonotype originated in a boy between 10 and 17 years old in good health. The rearranged segments are TRBV7-6 and TRBJ2-5; 12 middle bases align to TRBD2. The source material was blood. The CDR3 corresponds to CASSAASGRAGETQYF. At the DNA level, the sequence is TGTGCCAGCAGCGCAGCTAGCGGGAGGGCCGGAGAGACCCAGTACTTC.